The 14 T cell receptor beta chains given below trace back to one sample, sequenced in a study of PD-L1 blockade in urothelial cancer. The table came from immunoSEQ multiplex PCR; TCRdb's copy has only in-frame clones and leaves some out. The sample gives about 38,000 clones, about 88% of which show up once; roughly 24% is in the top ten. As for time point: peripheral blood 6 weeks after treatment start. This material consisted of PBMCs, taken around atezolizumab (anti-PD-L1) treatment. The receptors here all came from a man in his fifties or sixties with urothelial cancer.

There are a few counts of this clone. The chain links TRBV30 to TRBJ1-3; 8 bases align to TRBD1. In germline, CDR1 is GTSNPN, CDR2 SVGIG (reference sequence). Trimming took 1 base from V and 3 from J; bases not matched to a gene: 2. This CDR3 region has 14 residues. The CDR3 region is CAWSAGGFGNTIYF. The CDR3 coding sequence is TGTGCCTGGAGTGCAGGGGGCTTTGGAAACACCATATATTTT.

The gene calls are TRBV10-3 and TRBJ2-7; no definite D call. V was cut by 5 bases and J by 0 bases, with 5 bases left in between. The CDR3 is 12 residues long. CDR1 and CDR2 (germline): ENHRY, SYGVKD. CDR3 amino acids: CAISTSSYEQYF. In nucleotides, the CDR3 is TGTGCCATCAGTACTTCCTCCTACGAGCAGTACTTC.

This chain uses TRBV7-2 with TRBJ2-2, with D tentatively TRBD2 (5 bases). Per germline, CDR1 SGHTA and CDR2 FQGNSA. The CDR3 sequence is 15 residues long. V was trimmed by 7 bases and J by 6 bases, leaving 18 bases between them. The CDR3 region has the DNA TGTGCCAGCATTCCCCGACGAGGGTTTCCCGGGGAGCTGTTTTTT. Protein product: CASIPRRGFPGELFF.

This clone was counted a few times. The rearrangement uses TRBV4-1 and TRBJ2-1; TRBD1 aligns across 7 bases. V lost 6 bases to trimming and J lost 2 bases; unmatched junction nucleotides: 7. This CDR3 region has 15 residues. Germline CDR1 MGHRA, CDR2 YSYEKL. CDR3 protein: CASRPTGNTYNEQFF. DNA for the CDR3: TGCGCCAGCAGACCGACAGGGAATACCTACAATGAGCAGTTCTTC.

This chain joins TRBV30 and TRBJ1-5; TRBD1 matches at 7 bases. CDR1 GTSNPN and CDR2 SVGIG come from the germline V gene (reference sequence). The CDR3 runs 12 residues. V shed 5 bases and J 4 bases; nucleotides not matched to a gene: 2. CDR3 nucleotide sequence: TGTGCCTGGGACAGGGCAAATCAGCCCCAGCATTTT. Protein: CAWDRANQPQHF.

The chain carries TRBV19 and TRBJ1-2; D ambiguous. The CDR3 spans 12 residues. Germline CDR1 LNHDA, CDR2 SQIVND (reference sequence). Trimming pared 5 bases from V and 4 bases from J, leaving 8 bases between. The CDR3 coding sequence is TGTGCCAGTAGTCGGAGTTTCTATGGCTACACCTTC. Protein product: CASSRSFYGYTF.

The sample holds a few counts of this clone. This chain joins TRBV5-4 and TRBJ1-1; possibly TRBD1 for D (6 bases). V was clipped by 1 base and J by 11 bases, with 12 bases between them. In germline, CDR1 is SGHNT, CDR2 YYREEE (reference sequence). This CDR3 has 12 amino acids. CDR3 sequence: CASSLTRGTAFF. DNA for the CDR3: TGTGCCAGCAGCTTGACCAGGGGAACTGCTTTCTTT.

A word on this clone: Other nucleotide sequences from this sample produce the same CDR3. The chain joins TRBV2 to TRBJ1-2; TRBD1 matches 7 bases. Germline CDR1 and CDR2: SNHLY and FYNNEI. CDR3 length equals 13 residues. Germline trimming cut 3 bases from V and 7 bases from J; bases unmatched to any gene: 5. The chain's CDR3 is CASSDGTVGGYTF. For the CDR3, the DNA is TGTGCCAGCAGTGATGGGACAGTCGGTGGCTACACCTTC.

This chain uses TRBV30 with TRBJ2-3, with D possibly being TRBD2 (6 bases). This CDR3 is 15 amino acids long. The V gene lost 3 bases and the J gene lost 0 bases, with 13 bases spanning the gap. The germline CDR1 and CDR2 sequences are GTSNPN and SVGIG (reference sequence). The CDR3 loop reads CAWRYSSVSTDTQYF. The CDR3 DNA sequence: TGTGCCTGGAGATACTCTAGCGTTAGCACAGATACGCAGTATTTT.

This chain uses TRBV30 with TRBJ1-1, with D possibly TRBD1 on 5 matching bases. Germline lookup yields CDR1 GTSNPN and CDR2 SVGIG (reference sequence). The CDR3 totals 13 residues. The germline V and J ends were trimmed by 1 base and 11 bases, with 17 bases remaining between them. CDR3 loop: CAWSATREDYAFF. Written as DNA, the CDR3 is TGTGCCTGGAGTGCCACCAGGGAGGATTATGCTTTCTTT.

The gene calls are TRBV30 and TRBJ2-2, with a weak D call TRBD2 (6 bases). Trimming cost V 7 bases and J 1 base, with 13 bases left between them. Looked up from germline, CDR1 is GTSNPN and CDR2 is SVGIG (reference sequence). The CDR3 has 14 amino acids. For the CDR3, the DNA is TGTGCCTTCCAGTGGCGGGGGAACACCGGGGAGCTGTTTTTT. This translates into CAFQWRGNTGELFF.

As DNA, the CDR3 is TGCGCCAGCAGCTTCGTGGAGCAGAGATACGAGCAGTACTTC. This encodes CASSFVEQRYEQYF. J is TRBJ2-7 and V is TRBV5-1; D gene unclear. V was trimmed by 2 bases and J by 4 bases, leaving 13 bases between them. There are 14 residues in the CDR3. Per the germline V gene, CDR1 is SGHRS and CDR2 is YFSETQ.

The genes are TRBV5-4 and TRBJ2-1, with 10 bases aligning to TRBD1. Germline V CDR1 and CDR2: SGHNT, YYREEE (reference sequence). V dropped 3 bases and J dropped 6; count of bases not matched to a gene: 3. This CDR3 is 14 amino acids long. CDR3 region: CASSSRTGGNEQFF. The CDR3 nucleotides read TGTGCCAGCAGCTCGAGGACAGGGGGCAATGAGCAGTTCTTC.

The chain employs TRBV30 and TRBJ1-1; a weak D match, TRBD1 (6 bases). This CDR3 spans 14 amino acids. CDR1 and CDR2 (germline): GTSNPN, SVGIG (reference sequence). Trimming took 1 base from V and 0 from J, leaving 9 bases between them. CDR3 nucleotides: TGTGCCTGGAGTGCCGGACAGTTGAACACTGAAGCTTTCTTT. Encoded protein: CAWSAGQLNTEAFF. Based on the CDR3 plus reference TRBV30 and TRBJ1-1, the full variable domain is SQTIHQWPATLVQPVGSPLSLECTVEGTSNPNLYWYRQAAGRGLQLLFYSVGIGQISSEVPQNLSASRPQDRQFILSSKKLLLSDSGFYLCAWSAGQLNTEAFFGQGTRLTVV.